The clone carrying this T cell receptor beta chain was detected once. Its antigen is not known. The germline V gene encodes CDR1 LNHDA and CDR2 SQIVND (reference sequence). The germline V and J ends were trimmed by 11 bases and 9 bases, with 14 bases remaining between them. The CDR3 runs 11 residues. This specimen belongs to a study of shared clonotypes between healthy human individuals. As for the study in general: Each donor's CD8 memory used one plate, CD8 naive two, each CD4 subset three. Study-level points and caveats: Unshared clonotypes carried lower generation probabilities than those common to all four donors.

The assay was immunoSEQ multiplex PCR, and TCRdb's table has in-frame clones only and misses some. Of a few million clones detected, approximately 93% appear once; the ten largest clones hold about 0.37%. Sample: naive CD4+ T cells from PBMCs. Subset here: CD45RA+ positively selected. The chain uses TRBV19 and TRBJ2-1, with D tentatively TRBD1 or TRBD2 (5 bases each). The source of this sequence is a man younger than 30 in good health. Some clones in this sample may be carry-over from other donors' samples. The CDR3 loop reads CASSTRGEQFF. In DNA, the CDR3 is TGTGCCTCGTCTACTAGGGGTGAGCAGTTCTTC.